Below are 8 T cell receptor beta chains sequenced from a single sample in a study of cytomegalovirus exposure and HLA in healthy donors. 60 Vbeta and 13 Jbeta primers were used in PCR. Assay: immunoSEQ multiplex PCR; the TCRdb copy retains only in-frame clones and omits some. The ten most abundant clones cover roughly 2% of a sample with under 200,000 clones. What was sequenced was PBMCs. The receptors stem from a man aged 30-40 years in good health and CMV-seronegative.

The CDR3 spells CASSSPGGSSNQPQHF. The CDR3 nucleotides are TGTGCCAGCAGTTCCCCGGGGGGATCTAGCAATCAGCCCCAGCATTTT. The chain combines TRBV28 with TRBJ1-5; the D gene is possibly TRBD1 (5 bases). Trimming pared 4 bases from V and 0 bases from J, leaving 13 bases between. Per the germline V gene, CDR1 is MDHEN and CDR2 is SYDVKM. The CDR3 contains 16 residues.

The chain couples TRBV4-3 to TRBJ1-5; TRBD1 might be the D (5 bases). The V and J ends lost 0 bases and 9 bases respectively, with 12 bases between them. This CDR3 is built from 14 residues. Germline-derived CDR1 and CDR2 are LGHNA and YSLEER. The chain's CDR3 is CASSQDSGNGPQHF. As DNA, the CDR3 is TGCGCCAGCAGCCAAGACTCAGGGAATGGGCCCCAGCATTTT.

This chain links TRBV29-1 with TRBJ1-1; D not resolved. Germline V gene data show CDR1 as SQVTM and CDR2 as ANQGSEA. This CDR3 is 10 amino acids long. With 6 bases removed from V and 4 bases from J, the gap between germline ends came to 6 bases. The chain's CDR3 is CSVLRTEAFF. The DNA of the CDR3 is TGCAGCGTCCTTCGCACTGAAGCTTTCTTT.

This rearrangement joins TRBV10-2 to TRBJ1-2, with D tentatively TRBD1 (5 bases). CDR3 length: 13 amino acids. The V gene's germline CDR1 is WSHSY and CDR2 SAAADI. Between the trimmed V and J ends, which lost 6 bases and 8 bases, there was a span of 16 bases. CDR3 nucleotide sequence: TGCGCCAGCAGGGGGGGACCTCTGCGGGGCTACACCTTC. Protein sequence: CASRGGPLRGYTF.

The chain uses TRBV6-1 and TRBJ1-6; no definite D call. The CDR3 totals 12 residues. Per the germline V gene, CDR1 is MNHNS and CDR2 is SASEGT. The V and J ends lost 6 bases and 9 bases respectively, with 9 bases between them. The CDR3 region is CASRQVGSPLHF. As DNA, the CDR3 is TGTGCCAGCAGGCAGGTCGGTTCACCCCTCCACTTT.

In the case of this clone: One end of the junction is discordant with germline, which a read error may explain. The CDR3 DNA is TGTGCCAGCAGCGTAGTTGGGGGACTAGCGGGGGCCGCGGTCTTC. Amino acids: CASSVVGGLAGAAVF. The chain is built from TRBV9 and TRBJ2-1; 14 bases are a match to TRBD2. Germline CDR1 SGDLS, CDR2 YYNGEE. The CDR3 extends over 15 amino acids.

The chain carries TRBV4-1 and TRBJ1-3; the match to TRBD1 covers 9 bases. The J segment lost 2 bases and the V segment lost 3 bases, leaving 5 bases of the junction unmatched. CDR1 is MGHRA, CDR2 YSYEKL, per germline. This CDR3 is 16 amino acids long. DNA of the CDR3: TGCGCCAGCAGCCAGAAACAGGGGGCGGCTGGAAACACCATATATTTT. Translated: CASSQKQGAAGNTIYF.

The CDR3 reads CASSSGLAATQETQYF. CDR3 DNA sequence: TGCGCCAGCAGCTCGGGACTAGCGGCCACCCAAGAGACCCAGTACTTC. V gene TRBV5-1 combines with J gene TRBJ2-5; 11 nucleotides agree with TRBD2. The CDR3 totals 16 residues. V was clipped by 3 bases and J by 1 base; unmatched bases: 5. The germline V gene encodes CDR1 SGHRS and CDR2 YFSETQ.